This is a list of T cell receptor beta chains from one sample in a study of T cells expressing NK-cell markers. From its re-call of the 5' RACE reads, TCRdb lists each CDR3 protein once, without DNA. This sample's table reports some 500,000 distinct CDR3 sequences. The material sequenced was blood T cells: a sorted CD56 or NKG2C T cell subset, CD4+ or CD8+ T cells, or bulk PBMC T cells (not recorded which). Receptors originate from a woman in her 50s in good health. CDR3s include the opening cysteine and the closing phenylalanine or tryptophan.

J gene: TRBJ2-3; V gene: TRBV2; CDR3 protein: CAGGGADTQYF
J gene: TRBJ1-5; V gene: TRBV20-1; CDR3 protein: CSARVGSVNQPQHF
J gene: TRBJ2-2; V gene: TRBV29-1; CDR3 protein: CSVGLGTGELFF
J gene: TRBJ1-2; V gene: TRBV20-1; CDR3 protein: CSAHTTAGHGYTF
J gene: TRBJ2-5; V gene: TRBV4-1; CDR3 protein: CASSPSGSHFQETQYF
J gene: TRBJ2-7; V gene: TRBV11-2; CDR3 protein: CASSLVLGLPPGEQYF
J gene: TRBJ1-2; V gene: TRBV6-1; CDR3 protein: CASSEAQGGPYGYTF
J gene: TRBJ2-4; V gene: TRBV20-1; CDR3 protein: CSATDRVNIQYF
J gene: TRBJ2-1; V gene: TRBV5-1; CDR3 protein: CASSPQPGLAGAGNEQFF
J gene: TRBJ1-1; V gene: TRBV5-1; CDR3 protein: CASSRGSTGVRVEAFF
J gene: TRBJ1-2; V gene: TRBV24-1; CDR3 protein: CATSEGALDYGYTF
J gene: TRBJ2-3; V gene: TRBV11-2; CDR3 protein: CASSFHGREPDTQYF
J gene: TRBJ2-1; V gene: TRBV12-3/TRBV12-4; CDR3 protein: CASSPLAGGLGVHNEQFF
J gene: TRBJ2-2; V gene: TRBV3-1; CDR3 protein: CASSQDTPGHLTGELFF
J gene: TRBJ1-1; V gene: TRBV19; CDR3 protein: CASSMWVGTEAFF
J gene: TRBJ2-1; V gene: TRBV24-1; CDR3 protein: CATSDPVRWGEQFF
J gene: TRBJ2-5; V gene: TRBV2; CDR3 protein: CASSGERVGKTQYF
J gene: TRBJ2-4; V gene: TRBV5-5; CDR3 protein: CASSLSGLDVLAKNIQYF
J gene: TRBJ1-1; V gene: TRBV4-2; CDR3 protein: CASSQERTGEAFF
J gene: TRBJ2-5; V gene: TRBV29-1; CDR3 protein: CSVTTERGTQETQYF
J gene: TRBJ2-3; V gene: TRBV11-3; CDR3 protein: CASSRIAGGTDTQYF
J gene: TRBJ1-2; V gene: TRBV11-2; CDR3 protein: CASSLEPPYGYTF
J gene: TRBJ2-5; V gene: TRBV6-6; CDR3 protein: CASKRGGRQETQYF
J gene: TRBJ2-3; V gene: TRBV20-1; CDR3 protein: CSAQPPGAVSTDTQYF
J gene: TRBJ2-5; V gene: TRBV27; CDR3 protein: CASSSYSGYDGAQYF
J gene: TRBJ2-2; V gene: TRBV4-1; CDR3 protein: CASSQDSGGLAGGPNTGELFF
J gene: TRBJ1-4; V gene: TRBV12-3/TRBV12-4; CDR3 protein: CASSLDRLNEKLFF